These T cell receptor beta chains were read from a single sample in a study of CD8+ T cells in alopecia areata. TCRdb keeps only in-frame clones here, not all; method: immunoSEQ multiplex PCR. Altogether over 200,000 clones are present, around three fifths being singletons, with the ten largest covering approximately 0.5%. Sequencing used CD4+ T cells sorted from blood, obtained at week 0. Receptors were obtained from a human donor with alopecia areata. CDR3s include the opening cysteine and the closing phenylalanine or tryptophan. D genes are given only for firm matches. Size tells how often a clone was seen (once, few, many) or the class of an expanded clone, and some rows leave it out.

v_gene,d_gene,abundance,j_gene,CDR3aa,CDR3nt
TRBV19,.,.,TRBJ1-5,CASNPPGSGQPQHF,TGTGCCAGTAACCCTCCCGGGAGCGGGCAGCCCCAGCATTTT
TRBV5-1,TRBD2,.,TRBJ2-1,CASSSGAGLAGGSYNEQFF,TGCGCCAGCAGCTCCGGAGCGGGACTAGCGGGAGGCTCCTACAATGAGCAGTTCTTC
TRBV6-1,TRBD1,.,TRBJ1-1,CASLPQGAEAFF,TGTGCCAGTCTGCCACAGGGGGCTGAAGCTTTCTTT
TRBV9,.,.,TRBJ1-1,CASSVLTNTEAFF,TGTGCCAGCAGCGTATTAACGAACACTGAAGCTTTCTTT
TRBV18,.,once,TRBJ1-2,CASSPVQGRDGYTF,TGTGCCAGCTCACCCGTACAGGGACGAGATGGCTACACCTTC
TRBV28,TRBD1,few,TRBJ1-2,CASGQAHNYGYTF,TGTGCCAGCGGACAGGCTCATAACTATGGCTACACCTTC
TRBV5-1,TRBD1,.,TRBJ2-6,CASSPGQAGANVLTF,TGCGCCAGCAGCCCAGGACAGGCTGGGGCCAACGTCCTGACTTTC
TRBV7-2,.,.,TRBJ1-5,CASSLGQASNQPQHF,TGTGCCAGCAGCTTAGGACAGGCGAGCAATCAGCCCCAGCATTTT
TRBV11-2,.,.,TRBJ1-4,CASSLHPTNEKLFF,TGTGCCAGCAGCCTTCATCCGACTAATGAAAAACTGTTTTTT
TRBV20-1,.,.,TRBJ2-1,CSARPVNEQFF,TGCAGTGCTAGACCCGTAAATGAGCAGTTCTTC
TRBV15,.,.,TRBJ2-2,CATSRWEGTGELFF,TGTGCCACCAGCAGGTGGGAAGGAACCGGGGAGCTGTTTTTT
TRBV4-1,.,few,TRBJ2-7,CASSPGAGHGYEQYF,TGCGCCAGCAGCCCAGGGGCAGGGCATGGGTACGAGCAGTACTTC
TRBV30,.,.,TRBJ1-1,CAWTGKYKNTEAFF,TGTGCCTGGACCGGGAAGTACAAGAACACTGAAGCTTTCTTT
TRBV7-9,.,few,TRBJ2-2,CASSLVALGANTGELFF,TGTGCCAGCAGCTTAGTTGCCTTAGGGGCAAACACCGGGGAGCTGTTTTTT
TRBV7-3,.,few,TRBJ2-6,CASSLVPDSGANVLTF,TGTGCCAGCAGCTTAGTCCCGGACTCTGGGGCCAACGTCCTGACTTTC
TRBV30,.,.,TRBJ2-7,CARLSLGSYEQYF,TGTGCCCGACTAAGTCTTGGGTCCTACGAGCAGTACTTC
TRBV6-5,TRBD1,.,TRBJ1-1,CASSWTGGTNTEAFF,TGTGCCAGCAGTTGGACAGGGGGAACGAACACTGAAGCTTTCTTT
TRBV7-3,.,.,TRBJ2-1,CASSLRVGEQFF,TGTGCCAGCAGCTTAAGGGTGGGTGAGCAGTTCTTC
TRBV30,.,once,TRBJ1-1,CAWKGAGGSKAFF,TGTGCCTGGAAAGGCGCTGGGGGTTCGAAAGCTTTCTTT
TRBV7-6,TRBD1,.,TRBJ1-1,CASSLAIGTGFTEAFF,TGTGCCAGCAGCTTAGCGATCGGGACAGGGTTCACTGAAGCTTTCTTT
TRBV6-5,.,once,TRBJ2-7,CASRGPVGEQYF,TGTGCCAGCAGAGGACCCGTTGGAGAGCAGTACTTC
TRBV10-2,.,.,TRBJ1-5,CASTEGSNQPQHF,TGCGCCAGCACAGAGGGGAGCAATCAGCCCCAGCATTTT